This T cell receptor (beta chain) is drawn from a study of T cells in Graves' hyperthyroidism and ophthalmopathy. Amplification of TCR beta CDR3 regions was performed using RNA transcripts as template. The TCR CDR3 was amplified in a first-round RT-PCR using the HTBI primer set. TCRdb re-derived calls from the multiplex PCR reads in MiXCR, one entry per CDR3 protein. The sample lists more than 350,000 distinct CDR3 sequences; more than 12% were seen once. This clonotype was seen only a few times. CDR1 and CDR2 from the germline V gene are LNHDA and SQIVND (reference sequence). This CDR3 contains 15 residues. The junction had 5 bases not matched to a gene; V was cut back by 2 bases and J by 6 bases. Clinical symptoms, serum thyroxine and TRAb, thyroid ultrasound and orbital computed tomography were used for the diagnoses.

Sequenced material: blood. V usage is TRBV19 and J usage is TRBJ2-3; 10 bases match TRBD2. This receptor was taken from a woman in her 30s with Graves' hyperthyroidism. CDR3 sequence reads: CASSILASGSDTQYF. The CDR3 bases are TGTGCCAGTAGTATATTGGCTAGCGGGAGTGATACGCAGTATTTT.